The 4 T cell receptor beta chains presented below share a single source sample, sequenced in a study of T cells in localized non-small cell lung cancer. Profiled with immunoSEQ multiplex PCR; TCRdb holds only in-frame clones, not every one. The sample carries around 53,000 clones, about three quarters recorded once. This specimen consisted of PBMCs, obtained before any cancer treatment. The origin of the receptors is a woman aged 40 to 75 with stage II lung adenocarcinoma.

The chain employs TRBV18 and TRBJ2-7, with 7 bases matching TRBD1. J lost 0 bases, V lost 6 bases, and 5 bases had no gene match. Germline CDR1 reads KGHSH; CDR2 reads LQKENI. The length of the CDR3 is 14 residues. The CDR3 here is CASSPDRSSYEQYF. The CDR3 DNA follows: TGTGCCAGCTCCCCGGACAGGAGCTCCTACGAGCAGTACTTC.

The chain recombines TRBV5-1 with TRBJ1-1; D may be TRBD1 (5 bases). Germline V gene lookup returns CDR1 SGHRS and CDR2 YFSETQ. This CDR3 spans 13 amino acids. V lost 0 bases to trimming and J lost 8 bases, with 11 bases between them. The chain's CDR3 is CASSLGTGPEAFF. In DNA, the CDR3 is TGCGCCAGCAGCTTGGGTACGGGGCCCGAAGCTTTCTTT.

This clone was seen once. In DNA, the CDR3 is TGTGCCATCAGTGAGTCTGGGACAGGGGATGGCTACACCTTC. It specifies CAISESGTGDGYTF. The rearrangement links TRBV10-3 to TRBJ1-2, with 10 bases matching TRBD1. The CDR3 runs to 14 residues. Per the germline V gene, CDR1 is ENHRY and CDR2 is SYGVKD. With 0 bases clipped from V and 6 bases from J, the junction kept 1 base outside the gene matches.

The rearrangement joins TRBV19 to TRBJ2-1; maybe TRBD1 (5 bases). The CDR3 runs 14 residues. V was clipped by 5 bases and J by 6 bases, with 14 bases between them. In germline, CDR1 is LNHDA, CDR2 SQIVND (reference sequence). The CDR3 loop reads CASSAGKWVNEQFF. The CDR3 DNA follows: TGTGCCAGTAGTGCAGGGAAATGGGTCAATGAGCAGTTCTTC.